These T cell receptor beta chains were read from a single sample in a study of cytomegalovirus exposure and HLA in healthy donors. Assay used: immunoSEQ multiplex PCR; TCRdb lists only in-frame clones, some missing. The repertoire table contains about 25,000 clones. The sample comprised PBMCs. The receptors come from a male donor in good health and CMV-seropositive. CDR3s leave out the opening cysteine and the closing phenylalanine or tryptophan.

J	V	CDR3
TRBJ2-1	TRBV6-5	ASSYKRAGGSNEQF
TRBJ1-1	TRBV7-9	ASSARGSGMNTEAF
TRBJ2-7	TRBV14	ASSPGQPVYEQY
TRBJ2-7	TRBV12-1	ASSFETGCCEWYEQY
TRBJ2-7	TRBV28	ASAPPGLASRFEQY
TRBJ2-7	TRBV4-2	ASSQEGQGSYEQY
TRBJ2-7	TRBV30	AWSPRPGQGVRWGY
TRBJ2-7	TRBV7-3	ASSPGDRTYEQY
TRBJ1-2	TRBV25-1	ASSDLDTNYGYT
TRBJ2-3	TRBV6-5	ASSYLAGVDTQY
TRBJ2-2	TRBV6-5	ASSYDSGGNTGELF
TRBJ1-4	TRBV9	ASSVGAAEEKLF
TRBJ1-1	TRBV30	AWSVGAATEAF
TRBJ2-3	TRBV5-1	ASSLGLAGGYTDTQY
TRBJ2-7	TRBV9	ASSGRGQSNEQY
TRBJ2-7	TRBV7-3	ASSSGQWPYEQY
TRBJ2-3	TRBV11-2	ASSLDLGLAGGPRDTQY
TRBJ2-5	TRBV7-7	ASSSGTSETQY
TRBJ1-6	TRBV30	AYLSQSSYNSPLH
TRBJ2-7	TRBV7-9	ASSGKSGNYEQY
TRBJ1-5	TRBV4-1	ASSHNPAGISNQPQH
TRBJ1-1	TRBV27	ASSLSPGTPNRVAF
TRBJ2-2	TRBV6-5	ASSYSEGQETGELF
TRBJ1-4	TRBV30	AWSVPGGTNEKLF
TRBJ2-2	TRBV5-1	ASSLGQGGNTGELF
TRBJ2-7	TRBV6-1	ASSEGSARKAGEQY
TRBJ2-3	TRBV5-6	ASSDRGLAATDKQY
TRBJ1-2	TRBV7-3	ASNDGREGGYT
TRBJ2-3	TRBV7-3	ASRSGLAASTDTQY
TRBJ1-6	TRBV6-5	ASSSSGWARGSPLH
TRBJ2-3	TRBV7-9	ASSFGRGSTDTQY
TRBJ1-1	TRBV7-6	ASRTGGATEAF
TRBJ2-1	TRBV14	ASSRHPGGAYYNEQF
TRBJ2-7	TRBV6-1	ASSEVRSSYEQY
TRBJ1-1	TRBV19	ASMLGQHTEAF
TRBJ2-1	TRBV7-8	ASSFRAGGPVDEQF
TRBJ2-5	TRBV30	AWNRQGAQETQY
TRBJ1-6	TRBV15	ATSRTGTGYSPLH
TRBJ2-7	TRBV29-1	SVALTTSGRGEQY
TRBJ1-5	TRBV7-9	ASSRGENQPQH
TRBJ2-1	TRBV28	ASSSTSGRINEQF
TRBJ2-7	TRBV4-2	ASTMGTSGLFSYEQY
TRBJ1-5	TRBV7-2	ASSQAGTENQPQH
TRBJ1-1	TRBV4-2	ASSHTTGDTEAF
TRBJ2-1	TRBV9	ASSPWEREGNEQF
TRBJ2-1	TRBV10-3	AISVGTSTFDEQF